This TCR beta chain derives from a study of tumor and adjacent non-tumor tissue in lung cancer. No cell sorting was done before RNA was extracted from the tissue. Newly diagnosed lung cancer patients had thoracic surgery in China, August–late 2014, without prior chemotherapy. Trimming took 0 bases from V and 5 from J, leaving 14 bases between them. The CDR3 covers 14 residues. Germline V gene sequence: CDR1 DFQATT, CDR2 SNEGSKA (reference sequence). Three rounds of nested PCR, following a modified ARM-PCR protocol, produced the TCRbeta library. TCRdb independently ran MiXCR on the multiplex PCR reads; one entry per CDR3 protein. The sample yields about 80,000 distinct CDR3 sequences, 75% to 90% seen once. General study findings and limits: Compared with tumor, normal lung showed significantly lower TCR diversity.

In regard to this clonotype: Its antigen is still unknown.

The sequence was obtained from a woman between 45 and 60 years old with non-small cell lung cancer. The sample taken for sequencing was lung tumor tissue. The rearrangement joins TRBV20-1 to TRBJ2-7; D is unresolved. The CDR3 DNA reads as TGCAGTGCTAGAGATATCGGTAGTTCCCACGAGCAGTACTTC. This encodes CSARDIGSSHEQYF.